What follows describes a single TCR beta chain. What antigen it recognizes has not been identified. Base qualities were left out, and no much larger clone turns up one base away. Genomic DNA was isolated using the Qiagen DNeasy kit from unsorted PBMCs as well as from negatively selected CD4+ and CD8+ fractions. Amplification of TCR beta CDR3 regions was done by immunoSEQ multiplex PCR with primers that anneal to V and J segments. Amplification bias was minimized using a synthetic immune receptor repertoire, and residual bias was removed computationally after sequencing. The authors processed their data as follows. Repertoire diversity was quantified as the Shannon entropy index using custom Python scripts. Unsorted, CD4+ and CD8+ repertoires were analyzed separately, except in combined analyses where CD4+ and CD8+ sequences were merged in silico. Clonal expansion was defined as a frequency increase of at least 2-fold after treatment compared with C1D1, and clones undetected at baseline were assigned a pseudocount of 0.5. Singleton clones were defined as clones with 0 or 1 copy at C1D1, and non-singleton clones were defined as clones with 2 or more copies. By matching protein sequences in sorted samples from the same patient, clones expanded in unsorted samples were annotated as CD4+, CD8+ or unknown. Diversity changes from C1D1 to C4D1 were tested in paired samples using Wilcoxon tests. TCRdb took over this immuneACCESS table, retaining in-frame rearrangements with V and J assigned. Such tables are incomplete; in checked studies, under half of the missing clones stem from an unresolved V gene, and the remainder is unexplained. V and J calls and clone size are copied from that table; D and trimming were computed from the DNA. The sample table lists 20,000 to 30,000 clones, around 84% of them with a count of one. 2.5% of the sample belongs to the ten largest clones.

These data belong to a study of PD-1 blockade in classical Hodgkin lymphoma (dated by TCRdb to 2018 to 2021). The study in broad terms: Nivolumab dosing was 3 mg/kg intravenously every 2 weeks, continuing until either disease progression or unacceptable toxicity. The study used TCR beta sequencing and CyTOF to define a peripheral blood immune signature of response to PD-1 blockade in classical Hodgkin lymphoma. The paper as a whole reports these results and caveats: The study was restricted to a single clinical trial cohort, and the causes of repertoire differences, possibly disease activity or prior therapy, were left undefined. Lower diversity was observed in patients in whom nivolumab was started less than 1 year after ASCT, and these patients were excluded from later analyses so that confounding by immune reconstitution would be avoided. Baseline TCR diversity was reported to be lower in newly diagnosed patients than in healthy donors, and even lower in relapsed/refractory patients. A significant rise by C4D1 was seen in CD4+ but not CD8+ TCR diversity (p=0.0027 vs p=0.16), with the rise being most apparent in complete responders (p=0.02). Trial patients achieving complete response had baseline diversity similar to newly diagnosed patients, whereas partial responders and progressors had significantly lower diversity.

Explained via the paper, the time point label denotes: cycle 1 day 1 (C1D1), immediately before nivolumab initiation. Relapse after autologous stem cell transplantation had occurred in all trial patients, and cohorts A, B and C were distinguished by prior brentuximab vedotin exposure. The trial cohort was composed of roughly 60 patients with relapsed/refractory classical Hodgkin lymphoma, for whom complete response, partial response or progressive disease was recorded as best overall response. Single-agent nivolumab was administered to trial patients in the multi-cohort phase II CheckMate 205 trial. An independent review committee assessed best overall response by applying the 2007 International Working Group response criteria. Trial PBMCs were obtained immediately prior to nivolumab initiation (C1D1) and on therapy at cycle 2 day 1 and cycle 4 day 1. Peripheral blood was collected in 8 mL Vacutainer Cell Preparation Tubes, from which PBMCs were isolated by centrifugation and then cryopreserved.

The trim is 7 bases for V and 4 bases for J, with a gap of 13 bases between the germline ends. CDR1 and CDR2, looked up from the germline V gene (reference sequence), are MNHEY and SMNVEV. CDR3 length: 13 amino acids, cysteine to phenylalanine. CDR3 DNA is the only sequence kept; it has 39 bases, read in frame from the first base. The receptor was derived from a human donor with classical Hodgkin lymphoma. The source was peripheral blood mononuclear cells (PBMCs), collected at baseline. The rearranged chain carries TRBV27 and TRBJ1-1; the D gene cannot be named for sure. The CDR3 in this case is CASKEGPGTEAFF. The sequenced DNA: TGTGCCAGCAAGGAGGGCCCAGGCACTGAAGCTTTCTTT.